The 17 T cell receptor beta chains given below trace back to one sample, sequenced in a study of response to subunit inactivated influenza vaccine. TCRdb reanalysed the RT-PCR reads using MiXCR and keeps one entry per CDR3 protein. The table lists hundreds of thousands of distinct CDR3 sequences, roughly 25% of them singletons. Source: CD4+ T cells sorted from PBMCs, taken roughly 5 days after vaccination. The source is a man aged 45 to 65 who received an inactivated influenza vaccine.

This clonotype was counted a few times. The chain recombines TRBV12-3 or TRBV12-4 with TRBJ2-3; D is perhaps TRBD1 (5 bases). V lost 6 bases and J lost 6, with 16 bases in between. This CDR3 region has 14 residues. CDR3 residues: CASSPTVRQDTQYF. The CDR3 region has the DNA TGTGCCAGCAGCCCGACAGTGAGACAGGATACGCAGTATTTT.

This clonotype was counted once. V is TRBV28 and J is TRBJ2-1; the D gene is possibly TRBD2 (6 bases). Germline assignment: CDR1 MDHEN and CDR2 SYDVKM. V gave up 8 bases and J gave up 4 bases, with 15 bases separating them. The CDR3 totals 14 residues. The CDR3 is CASSIGTPYNEQFF. The CDR3 DNA sequence: TGTGCCAGCTCTATCGGGACTCCTTACAATGAGCAGTTCTTC. The full variable domain, rest sourced from reference TRBV28 and TRBJ2-1, is DVKVTQSSRYLVKRTGEKVFLECVQDMDHENMFWYRQDPGLGLRLIYFSYDVKMKEKGDIPEGYSVSREKKERFSLILESASTNQTSMYLCASSIGTPYNEQFFGPGTRLTVL.

Notes on this clonotype: A read error may be the cause here, since a much bigger clone is one base away. The V gene is TRBV12-3 or TRBV12-4, the J gene TRBJ2-2, with 9 nucleotides matching TRBD2. With V trimmed by 4 bases and J by 6 bases, 3 bases remained unmatched. The CDR3 has 14 residues. This chain's CDR3 is CASSWLAGSGELFF. CDR3 DNA: TGTGCCAGCAGTTGGCTAGCGGGGTCCGGGGAGCTGTTTTTT.

The rearrangement joins TRBV20-1 to TRBJ2-7, with 12 nucleotides matching TRBD2. CDR3 size: 14 residues. Germline V gene lookup returns CDR1 DFQATT and CDR2 SNEGSKA (reference sequence). V trimming: 6 bases; J trimming: 5 bases; junction bases outside the gene matches: 8. CDR3 amino acids: CSALLAGGSHEQYF. In DNA form, the CDR3 reads TGCAGTGCCCTACTAGCGGGAGGAAGCCACGAGCAGTACTTC.

This clonotype appeared once. The chain recombines TRBV20-1 with TRBJ2-7; 12 nucleotides align to TRBD1. Germline V gives CDR1 DFQATT, CDR2 SNEGSKA (reference sequence). This CDR3 region has 15 residues. The V segment lost 6 bases and the J segment 3 bases; nucleotides outside the gene matches: 9. The CDR3 region is CSASPGTGGFYEQYF. In DNA, the CDR3 is TGCAGTGCGAGCCCCGGGACAGGGGGCTTCTACGAGCAGTACTTC.

This chain joins TRBV20-1 and TRBJ2-7; perhaps D is TRBD1 or TRBD2 (6 bases each). V gave up 1 base and J gave up 3 bases, with 13 bases separating them. CDR3 size: 14 residues. Germline CDR1 DFQATT, CDR2 SNEGSKA (reference sequence). The CDR3 nucleotides read TGCAGTGCTAGAGGTGTAGGGGGGTTCTACGAGCAGTACTTC. Its protein product is CSARGVGGFYEQYF.

The V gene is TRBV12-3 or TRBV12-4, the J gene TRBJ2-6; no clear D gene. Trimming took 0 bases from V and 3 from J, leaving 9 bases between them. This CDR3 region has 16 residues. The CDR3 reads CASSLAGRVGANVLTF. In nucleotides, the CDR3 is TGTGCCAGCAGTTTAGCGGGTAGGGTTGGGGCCAACGTCCTGACTTTC.

The table lists this clonotype with a count of one. The rearrangement links TRBV7-2 to TRBJ2-1, with TRBD1 as a possible D gene (5 bases). Looked up from germline, CDR1 is SGHTA and CDR2 is FQGNSA. There are 14 residues in the CDR3. V lost 4 bases, J lost 7 bases, and 14 bases lay in between. CDR3 nucleotides: TGTGCCAGCAGCTCTATAACAGGTGATAATGAGCAGTTCTTC. Translating it yields CASSSITGDNEQFF.

In this sample, this clonotype turned up a few times. This sequence joins TRBV4-2 and TRBJ2-3, with a weak D call TRBD2 (6 bases). Germline V gene data show CDR1 as LGHNA and CDR2 as YNFKEQ. The V end was cut by 1 base, the J end by 0 bases, with 11 bases between. CDR3 length: 16 residues. The chain's CDR3 is CASSQAAGPSTDTQYF. In nucleotides, the CDR3 is TGTGCCAGCAGCCAAGCCGCGGGACCTAGCACAGATACGCAGTATTTT.

The chain combines TRBV19 with TRBJ1-6; D uncertain. Germline lookup yields CDR1 LNHDA and CDR2 SQIVND (reference sequence). Deletions cut 10 bases from V and 5 bases from J, with 18 bases between. The CDR3 covers 15 residues. DNA of the CDR3: TGTGCCACCTCAGGCGGGAGACTGGATAATTCACCCCTCCACTTT. Translating it yields CATSGGRLDNSPLHF.

This clonotype has just a few counts. The V gene is TRBV12-3 or TRBV12-4, the J gene TRBJ1-2; a weak D match, TRBD1 (6 bases). This CDR3 has 13 residues. Trimming took 6 bases from V and 2 from J, leaving 10 bases between them. The CDR3 protein is CASSGDINYGYTF. The CDR3, as DNA: TGTGCCAGCAGCGGGGACATCAACTATGGCTACACCTTC.

This clonotype was counted a few times. The V gene is TRBV5-1, the J gene TRBJ2-5, with 10 nucleotides matching TRBD1. CDR3 length: 15 amino acids. Germline-derived CDR1 and CDR2 are SGHRS and YFSETQ. V lost 3 bases and J lost 2; bases outside the gene matches: 4. In DNA, the CDR3 is TGCGCCAGCAGCTCTTGGACAGGGGGACAAGAGACCCAGTACTTC. Amino acids: CASSSWTGGQETQYF.

The genes are TRBV7-9 and TRBJ2-1; D unclear. V lost 5 bases and J 7 bases, leaving 12 bases between the germline ends. Germline CDR1 and CDR2: SEHNR and FQNEAQ (reference sequence). The CDR3 is made up of 13 amino acids. CDR3 in DNA: TGTGCCAGCAGCAGGTACCCCCCTAATGAGCAGTTCTTC. It translates to CASSRYPPNEQFF.

The V call is TRBV4-2, the J call TRBJ2-5, with 14 bases identical to TRBD2. Germline loops: CDR1 LGHNA, CDR2 YNFKEQ. Trimming took 4 bases from V and 4 from J; bases not matched to a gene: 14. The CDR3 runs 19 residues. CDR3 bases: TGTGCCAGCAGCCGCCGGACAGGGACTAGCGGGAGATTGGGAGAGACCCAGTACTTC. This codes for CASSRRTGTSGRLGETQYF.

This clonotype turned up a few times. V gene TRBV24-1 combines with J gene TRBJ2-3, with TRBD1 matching over 7 bases. Unmatched junction bases numbered 8, after V lost 3 bases and J lost 3 bases. The germline V gene has CDR1 KGHDR and CDR2 SFDVKD. The CDR3 loop spans 16 amino acids. The CDR3 loop is CATSDATGMGTDTQYF. CDR3 in DNA: TGTGCCACCAGTGATGCGACAGGGATGGGTACAGATACGCAGTATTTT.

This chain links TRBV9 with TRBJ2-7, with D possibly matching TRBD1 (5 bases). The germline V and J ends were trimmed by 4 bases and 0 bases, with 14 bases remaining between them. Per the germline V gene, CDR1 is SGDLS and CDR2 is YYNGEE. The CDR3 totals 15 residues. The DNA for the CDR3 is TGTGCCAGCAGCCCGCAGGCAGGGTTCTCCTACGAGCAGTACTTC. Translating gives CASSPQAGFSYEQYF.

This clonotype has a handful of counts. The chain employs TRBV2 and TRBJ2-3, with D possibly being TRBD1 (5 bases). Germline assignment: CDR1 SNHLY and CDR2 FYNNEI. The CDR3 spans 14 residues. Trimming took 2 bases from V and 1 from J, leaving 7 bases between them. In nucleotides, the CDR3 is TGTGCCAGCAGTGAATCCAGGGGCACAGATACGCAGTATTTT. Protein: CASSESRGTDTQYF.